The 23 T cell receptor beta chains presented below share a single source sample, sequenced in a study of blood T cells in healthy people across ages. A second PCR, run for about 6 to 11 cycles, used a sample-barcoded 5' primer plus a J-beta primer mix. A single record per CDR3 protein comes from TCRdb applying MiXCR to the 5' RACE reads. This table holds roughly 1.4 million distinct CDR3 sequences, roughly 60% found once. The sequenced sample consisted of blood. The receptors were sampled from a man between 18 and 29 years old in good health.

The chain couples TRBV7-9 to TRBJ2-3; TRBD1 matches 7 bases. The V gene's germline CDR1 is SEHNR and CDR2 FQNEAQ (reference sequence). This CDR3 contains 14 residues. The ends lost 5 bases at V and 5 bases at J; junction bases unmatched: 7. The CDR3 reads CASSRDRAGDTQYF. Written as DNA, the CDR3 is TGTGCCAGCAGCCGCGACAGGGCAGGAGATACGCAGTATTTT.

V usage is TRBV7-2 and J usage is TRBJ1-2; TRBD1 matches 8 bases. The CDR3 covers 14 residues. With 5 bases clipped from V and 10 bases from J, the junction kept 12 bases outside the gene matches. CDR1 and CDR2 from the germline V gene are SGHTA and FQGNSA. The CDR3 region is CASSRAGQGNYYTF. The DNA of the CDR3 is TGTGCCAGCAGCCGCGCTGGACAGGGTAACTACTACACCTTC.

This clonotype was observed once. This sequence joins TRBV15 and TRBJ1-5; tentative D call: TRBD1 (6 bases). V was cut by 10 bases and J by 3 bases, with 10 bases left in between. In germline, CDR1 is LNHNV, CDR2 YYDKDF (reference sequence). This CDR3 has 12 residues. The CDR3 DNA sequence: TGTGCCATACAGGGTTACAATCAGCCCCAGCATTTT. Protein sequence: CAIQGYNQPQHF.

The V gene is TRBV4-1, the J gene TRBJ2-5, with 7 bases that match TRBD1. This CDR3 contains 15 residues. V was clipped by 3 bases and J by 3 bases; unmatched bases: 7. From germline, CDR1 is MGHRA and CDR2 YSYEKL. CDR3 DNA: TGCGCCAGCAGCCAGAGACAGGGATGGGAAGAGACCCAGTACTTC. Residues: CASSQRQGWEETQYF.

The chain is built from TRBV4-1 and TRBJ2-1; weak D call: TRBD2 (6 bases). The J call may be in error: the DNA end matches TRBJ2-7 better. The V gene's germline CDR1 is MGHRA and CDR2 YSYEKL. This CDR3 has 17 residues. The CDR3 loop is CASSQEGGEGRLYEQYF. The CDR3 DNA sequence: TGCGCCAGCAGCCAAGAGGGGGGAGAGGGAAGGCTCTATGAGCAGTACTTC.

The chain combines TRBV20-1 with TRBJ2-1; 7 bases are a match to TRBD2. J was trimmed by 8 bases and V by 0 bases; bases with no gene match: 13. The CDR3 contains 16 residues. Germline lookup yields CDR1 DFQATT and CDR2 SNEGSKA (reference sequence). The CDR3 region is CSARDRELTAGHEQFF. The DNA of the CDR3 is TGCAGTGCTAGAGATAGGGAGTTGACAGCGGGACATGAGCAGTTCTTC.

This sequence joins TRBV5-1 and TRBJ1-5, with a possible D match to TRBD1 (6 bases). The CDR3 consists of 14 residues. Germline V gene sequence: CDR1 SGHRS, CDR2 YFSETQ. Trimming pared 4 bases from V and 6 bases from J, leaving 14 bases between. The CDR3 spells CASSPSGASQPQHF. CDR3 in DNA: TGCGCCAGCAGCCCCTCGGGGGCCAGTCAGCCCCAGCATTTT. Full variable domain (remainder filled in from reference TRBV5-1 and TRBJ1-5): KAGVTQTPRYLIKTRGQQVTLSCSPISGHRSVSWYQQTPGQGLQFLFEYFSETQRNKGNFPGRFSGRQFSNSRSEMNVSTLELGDSALYLCASSPSGASQPQHFGDGTRLSIL.

DNA of the CDR3: TGTGCCAGCAGCGATCACATGGGCGGATACAATGAGCAGTTCTTC. Protein product: CASSDHMGGYNEQFF. This rearrangement joins TRBV7-9 to TRBJ2-1; D unresolved. This CDR3 region has 15 residues. Trimming left V 5 bases short and J 4 bases short, with 15 bases between. Germline V CDR1 and CDR2: SEHNR, FQNEAQ (reference sequence).

V usage is TRBV5-1 and J usage is TRBJ2-3, with 10 nucleotides matching TRBD2. The CDR3 totals 15 residues. V was pared by 7 bases and J by 0 bases, with 5 bases of the junction left unmatched. The V gene's germline CDR1 is SGHRS and CDR2 YFSETQ. The CDR3 region is CASVELAGSTDTQYF. The DNA for the CDR3 is TGCGCCAGCGTCGAACTAGCGGGGAGCACAGATACGCAGTATTTT.

The chain uses TRBV10-1 and TRBJ2-5; D call uncertain. From germline, CDR1 is WNHNN and CDR2 SYGVQD (reference sequence). The V end lost 3 bases, the J end lost 4 bases, and 15 bases lay between the germline ends. This CDR3 spans 15 amino acids. The CDR3 DNA sequence: TGCGCCAGCAGTGAAAAGGCCCTCGGTAGAGAGACCCAGTACTTC. It codes for CASSEKALGRETQYF.

The chain links TRBV6-2 or TRBV6-3 to TRBJ2-4; D assignment may be TRBD1 or TRBD2 (5 bases each). With the DNA end fitting TRBJ2-7 better, the J assignment may be wrong. The germline gives CDR1 MNHEY, CDR2 SVGEGT. CDR3 length: 15 residues. CDR3 in amino acids: CASSYSRDPSYEQYF. The CDR3 DNA reads TGTGCCAGCAGTTACAGCCGGGACCCGTCCTACGAGCAGTACTTC.

This clonotype was detected a few times. This chain connects TRBV29-1 to TRBJ2-6, with 8 bases lining up with TRBD1. The CDR3 sequence is 16 residues long. The junction had 10 bases not matched to a gene; V was cut back by 6 bases and J by 3 bases. The germline CDR1 and CDR2 sequences are SQVTM and ANQGSEA. CDR3 sequence reads: CSVKGQGGFGANVLTF. The CDR3 DNA follows: TGCAGCGTCAAAGGACAGGGAGGTTTTGGGGCCAACGTCCTGACTTTC.

This chain uses TRBV2 with TRBJ1-2; D remains unclear. The CDR3 totals 11 residues. Between the trimmed V and J ends, which lost 4 bases and 6 bases, there was a span of 6 bases. Germline assignment: CDR1 SNHLY and CDR2 FYNNEI. CDR3 in DNA: TGTGCCAGCAGTGGTTGGGATGGCTACACCTTC. Translating it yields CASSGWDGYTF.

In regard to this clonotype: Relative to the germline gene, one junction end is altered; a read error may explain this. The chain employs TRBV7-2 and TRBJ2-3, with 11 bases that match TRBD2. Germline assignment: CDR1 SGHTA and CDR2 FQGNSA. The CDR3 is 15 amino acids. DNA of the CDR3: TGTGCCAGCAGCGTAGCGGGGGGGAACACAGATACGCAGTATTTT. It codes for CASSVAGGNTDTQYF.

As DNA, the CDR3 is TGTGCCAGCAGCTTAGTTGGTGCCGAGCAGTACTTC. This translates into CASSLVGAEQYF. This chain uses TRBV11-2 with TRBJ2-5; no clear D gene. TRBJ2-7 explains the end of the DNA better; the J call may be wrong. This CDR3 has 12 amino acids. Germline CDR1 is SGHAT and CDR2 is FQNNGV.

This clonotype came up a few times. The rearrangement joins TRBV11-2 to TRBJ2-7, with a tentative D call TRBD1 (5 bases). The J call may be wrong; the DNA end is better matched by TRBJ2-4. Germline V CDR1 and CDR2: SGHAT, FQNNGV. The CDR3 covers 13 residues. The CDR3 reads CATSVGVQNIQYF. For the CDR3, the DNA is TGTGCCACCTCAGTAGGGGTCCAAAACATTCAGTACTTC.

The chain couples TRBV28 to TRBJ2-1, with 9 positions matching TRBD2. The CDR3 is made up of 14 amino acids. CDR1 is MDHEN, CDR2 SYDVKM, per germline. The trim removed 8 bases at V and 7 bases at J, leaving 9 bases unmatched. CDR3 nucleotides: TGTGCCAGCTATCAGCGGGGGGAATGGAATGAGCAGTTCTTC. Its protein is CASYQRGEWNEQFF. The full variable domain, completed using reference TRBV28 and TRBJ2-1, is DVKVTQSSRYLVKRTGEKVFLECVQDMDHENMFWYRQDPGLGLRLIYFSYDVKMKEKGDIPEGYSVSREKKERFSLILESASTNQTSMYLCASYQRGEWNEQFFGPGTRLTVL.

This clonotype showed up just a few times. A much larger clone is a single base away; this may be a read error. The chain combines TRBV29-1 with TRBJ2-1, with D unclear. The CDR3 loop spans 11 amino acids. Germline V CDR1 and CDR2: SQVTM, ANQGSEA. V was shortened by 4 bases and J by 2 bases, with 3 bases between the two germline ends. As DNA, the CDR3 is TGCAGCGTTGTCCCCTACAATGAGCAGTTCTTC. Its protein product is CSVVPYNEQFF.

The chain recombines TRBV7-2 with TRBJ2-3, with 9 bases identical to TRBD2. This CDR3 is 15 amino acids long. The germline V gene encodes CDR1 SGHTA and CDR2 FQGNSA. V was clipped by 2 bases and J by 6 bases; unmatched bases: 6. Written as DNA, the CDR3 is TGTGCCAGCAGCTTACGCGGGGGGGCATCGGATACGCAGTATTTT. It encodes CASSLRGGASDTQYF.

This clonotype was picked up one time. This chain links TRBV3-1 with TRBJ1-2; D might be TRBD1 (6 bases). This CDR3 has 16 amino acids. V was clipped by 1 base and J by 8 bases, with 20 bases between them. Germline V lookup: CDR1 LGHDT, CDR2 YNNKEL (reference sequence). The CDR3 DNA is TGTGCCAGCAGCCAAGTCAGGGGCGACCCTATAAGGGGCTACACCTTC. Its protein is CASSQVRGDPIRGYTF.

The chain links TRBV4-1 to TRBJ2-7; D may match TRBD1 or TRBD2 (5 bases each). Trimming left V 4 bases short and J 2 bases short, with 15 bases between. The length of the CDR3 is 15 residues. Per the germline V gene, CDR1 is MGHRA and CDR2 is YSYEKL. In nucleotides, the CDR3 is TGCGCCAGCAGCCTCCGGGACGGCAAGCCCTACGAGCAGTACTTC. This encodes CASSLRDGKPYEQYF.

The chain has TRBV5-1 and TRBJ2-3; TRBD2 agrees at 8 bases. The CDR3 loop spans 16 amino acids. V lost 3 bases and J lost 3; bases outside the gene matches: 9. CDR1 SGHRS and CDR2 YFSETQ come from the germline V gene. CDR3 sequence (DNA): TGCGCCAGCAGCTCAACCCGGACTAGCAGAACAGATACGCAGTATTTT. This gives the protein CASSSTRTSRTDTQYF.

For the CDR3, the DNA is TGTGCCAGCAGTTTAAGAGTGCCCCGGAGCAATCAGCCCCAGCATTTT. Translated: CASSLRVPRSNQPQHF. The chain carries TRBV14 and TRBJ1-5, with unresolved D. Trimming pared 6 bases from V and 1 base from J, leaving 16 bases between. In germline, CDR1 is SGHDN, CDR2 FVKESK. The CDR3 contains 16 residues.